This entry is about one T cell receptor (beta chain). This table comes from immunoSEQ multiplex PCR, and its TCRdb copy is limited to in-frame clones, with some not included. In the table there are fewer than 95,000 clones, about 80% of which are singletons. The entry originates in a study of OX40 agonist ivuxolimab in advanced cancers. V shed 0 bases and J shed 1 base, with 10 bases lying between them. This CDR3 comprises 15 residues. The V gene's germline CDR1 is SGHRS and CDR2 YFSETQ. The chain links TRBV5-1 to TRBJ2-5; D possibly corresponds to TRBD2 (6 bases). The clonotype was recovered from an adult with an advanced solid tumor such as melanoma, head and neck, liver or kidney cancer. This sample comprised CD4+ or CD8+ T cells sorted from blood, obtained in a trial of the OX40 agonist ivuxolimab. CDR3 in amino acids: CASSLVAGSQETQYF. The CDR3 nucleotides read TGCGCCAGCAGCTTGGTGGCGGGAAGCCAAGAGACCCAGTACTTC.